The 3 T cell receptor beta chains listed next were all sequenced from one sample in a study. TCRdb fed the RT-PCR reads into MiXCR, producing one record per CDR3 protein. The sample has about 680,000 distinct CDR3 sequences; approximately 15% are singletons. The material sequenced was memory CD4+ T cells from blood. The receptors here all came from a female donor in good health, serving as a healthy control.

In this sample, this clonotype turned up a few times. The V call is TRBV5-1, the J call TRBJ2-5; 14 positions agree with TRBD2. This CDR3 spans 16 amino acids. Germline CDR1 reads SGHRS; CDR2 reads YFSETQ. Trimming removed 4 bases from V and 2 bases from J; junction bases left unmatched: 4. CDR3 sequence reads: CASSSGTSGGQETQYF. The CDR3 DNA is TGCGCCAGCAGCAGCGGGACTAGCGGGGGTCAAGAGACCCAGTACTTC.

The chain couples TRBV19 to TRBJ1-4, with D uncertain. The V end lost 9 bases, the J end lost 8 bases, and 16 bases lay between the germline ends. Looked up from germline, CDR1 is LNHDA and CDR2 is SQIVND (reference sequence). CDR3 length: 13 amino acids. The CDR3 DNA follows: TGTGCCAGCCGCATTCTTGGGTCGGAAAAACTGTTTTTT. Protein: CASRILGSEKLFF.

The chain uses TRBV18 and TRBJ1-2; no reliable D call. V lost 0 bases and J lost 6, with 8 bases in between. Germline lookup yields CDR1 KGHSH and CDR2 LQKENI. This CDR3 contains 13 residues. The DNA of the CDR3 is TGTGCCAGCTCACCACCCGGATATAATGGCTACACCTTC. Translating it yields CASSPPGYNGYTF.